Listed below are T cell receptor beta chains from one sample, sequenced in a study of T cell changes during pregnancy in multiple sclerosis. Clones were sequenced by immunoSEQ multiplex PCR, and TCRdb holds only the in-frame ones, with some missing. This sample has 85,000 to 110,000 clones, with around 94% found just once. Sample: peripheral blood, taken after pregnancy. Every receptor here comes from a female donor with multiple sclerosis, enrolled in a pregnancy study. The CDR3 runs from the conserved cysteine through the conserved F or W. A D gene is named only where the DNA matches it firmly. The listing skips clone size in some rows; elsewhere it reads once, few, many or a size class.

size: NA
D: NA
V: TRBV10-3
J: TRBJ2-1
DNA: TGTGCCATCAGTAAAGAGCGGGCATATGAGCAGTTCTTC
CDR3: CAISKERAYEQFF

size: NA
D: NA
V: TRBV5-1
J: TRBJ1-5
DNA: TGCGCCAGCAGCTCCGGGGCGGGGAGCAATCAGCCCCAGCATTTT
CDR3: CASSSGAGSNQPQHF

size: NA
D: TRBD1
V: TRBV9
J: TRBJ1-4
DNA: TGTGCCAGCAGCGCCCGAACAGGGGTGAATGAAAAACTGTTTTTT
CDR3: CASSARTGVNEKLFF

size: NA
D: TRBD1
V: TRBV7-6
J: TRBJ2-7
DNA: TGTGCCAGCAGCTTAACAGGGACAGTTGCCGAGCAGTACTTC
CDR3: CASSLTGTVAEQYF

size: NA
D: NA
V: TRBV5-8
J: TRBJ1-4
DNA: TGTGCCAGCAGCTTGAGGAGTCCCGCGGTTGAAAAACTGTTTTTT
CDR3: CASSLRSPAVEKLFF

size: once
D: NA
V: TRBV7-3
J: TRBJ2-2
DNA: TGTGCCAGCAGCTTTTATAGCGGCCCACGGGGCACCGGGGAGCTGTTTTTT
CDR3: CASSFYSGPRGTGELFF

size: NA
D: NA
V: TRBV28
J: TRBJ2-5
DNA: TGTGCCAGCAGCTCCGGAGTGGAGACCCAGTACTTC
CDR3: CASSSGVETQYF

size: NA
D: NA
V: TRBV11-2
J: TRBJ1-2
DNA: TGTGCCAGCAGCCCTGGGGGGTATGGCTACACCTTC
CDR3: CASSPGGYGYTF

size: NA
D: NA
V: TRBV5-5
J: TRBJ1-4
DNA: TGTGCCAGCAGGGACAGAACTGAAAAACTGTTTTTT
CDR3: CASRDRTEKLFF

size: NA
D: TRBD2
V: TRBV6-1
J: TRBJ2-3
DNA: TGTGCCAGCAGTGAAGGGGCGGGGGACACAGATACGCAGTATTTT
CDR3: CASSEGAGDTDTQYF

size: NA
D: TRBD2
V: TRBV5-4
J: TRBJ2-3
DNA: TGTGCCAGCAGCTTGGGGAGCGGGGGGACTAGCACAGATACGCAGTATTTT
CDR3: CASSLGSGGTSTDTQYF

size: once
D: NA
V: TRBV6-5
J: TRBJ2-2
DNA: TGTGCCAGCAGTTACCTCGCGGCGGGGATGCGGGAGCTGTTTTTT
CDR3: CASSYLAAGMRELFF

size: once
D: TRBD2
V: TRBV18
J: TRBJ2-3
DNA: TGTGCCAGCTCACCCTCACTAGCGGGACAGGCAGATACGCAGTATTTT
CDR3: CASSPSLAGQADTQYF

size: NA
D: TRBD1
V: TRBV11-3
J: TRBJ2-3
DNA: TGTGCCAGCAGCTCCGTTGGAGGGCAGGGGGCGGGTACGCAGTATTTT
CDR3: CASSSVGGQGAGTQYF

size: NA
D: NA
V: TRBV20-1
J: TRBJ2-5
DNA: TGCAGTGCAGGGACTGGAGAGACCCAGTACTTC
CDR3: CSAGTGETQYF

size: NA
D: TRBD1
V: TRBV9
J: TRBJ2-2
DNA: TGTGCCAGCAGCGTGACGACAGGGGACACCGGGGAGCTGTTTTTT
CDR3: CASSVTTGDTGELFF

size: NA
D: NA
V: TRBV6-5
J: TRBJ1-5
DNA: TGTGCCAGCAGTACAGGCTCTTATAGCAATCAGCCCCAGCATTTT
CDR3: CASSTGSYSNQPQHF

size: NA
D: NA
V: TRBV6-5
J: TRBJ2-6
DNA: TGTGCCAGCAGACCACTCTCTGGGGCCAACGTCCTGACTTTC
CDR3: CASRPLSGANVLTF

size: NA
D: NA
V: TRBV25-1
J: TRBJ2-5
DNA: TGTGCCAGCAGTGATCGAGGGATACAAAAAGAGACCCAGTACTTC
CDR3: CASSDRGIQKETQYF

size: few
D: NA
V: TRBV19
J: TRBJ1-6
DNA: TGTGCCAGTAGCTTAGAACATGGTCAGGGGAGAGAGGATTCACCCCTCCACTTT
CDR3: CASSLEHGQGREDSPLHF

size: NA
D: TRBD1
V: TRBV6-5
J: TRBJ2-7
DNA: TGTGCCAGCAGTAGGACAGGGAGTCGAGAGCAGTACTTC
CDR3: CASSRTGSREQYF

size: NA
D: NA
V: TRBV2
J: TRBJ1-2
DNA: TGTGCCAGCAGTGAAGCGCGGGGGAACTATGGCTACACCTTC
CDR3: CASSEARGNYGYTF

size: NA
D: NA
V: TRBV4-1
J: TRBJ1-2
DNA: TGCGCCAGCAGCCAAGATATTGGCAGCTATGGCTACACCTTC
CDR3: CASSQDIGSYGYTF

size: NA
D: TRBD2
V: TRBV10-2
J: TRBJ2-7
DNA: TGCGCCAGCAGTGACTGGCGGAGCGGGAGCTCCTACGAGCAGTACTTC
CDR3: CASSDWRSGSSYEQYF

size: NA
D: NA
V: TRBV18
J: TRBJ1-1
DNA: TGTGCCAGCTCACCTCCCCTTTTTAACACTGAAGCTTTCTTT
CDR3: CASSPPLFNTEAFF

size: NA
D: NA
V: TRBV11-2
J: TRBJ1-2
DNA: TGTGCCAGCAGCTTATCAAACAGTGGAAGCTCTGGCTACACCTTC
CDR3: CASSLSNSGSSGYTF

size: NA
D: NA
V: TRBV27
J: TRBJ2-7
DNA: TGTGCCAGCAGTTTATCGGGTCACGGAACCCAGGGTTACGAGCAGTACTTC
CDR3: CASSLSGHGTQGYEQYF

size: NA
D: NA
V: TRBV9
J: TRBJ2-7
DNA: TGTGCCAGCGGGGGGACCGTTAGCTCCTACGAGCAGTACTTC
CDR3: CASGGTVSSYEQYF

size: once
D: NA
V: TRBV5-1
J: TRBJ2-3
DNA: TGCGCCAGCAGCTTGGGAACTAGCACAGATACGCAGTATTTT
CDR3: CASSLGTSTDTQYF

size: NA
D: TRBD2
V: TRBV19
J: TRBJ2-2
DNA: TGTGCCAGTAGCCTACTAGCGGGGCAGACCGGGGAGCTGTTTTTT
CDR3: CASSLLAGQTGELFF

size: NA
D: TRBD2
V: TRBV28
J: TRBJ2-7
DNA: TGTGCCAGCAGTTCCCAAGGGGCGGGAGCCTACGAGCAGTACTTC
CDR3: CASSSQGAGAYEQYF

size: NA
D: TRBD2
V: TRBV7-6
J: TRBJ2-1
DNA: TGTGCCAGCAGCCTAAAACTAGCGGGAGGGCGCGGTGAGCAGTTCTTC
CDR3: CASSLKLAGGRGEQFF

size: NA
D: NA
V: TRBV25-1
J: TRBJ2-2
DNA: TGTGCCAGCAGTTTTGGGGCAGGGAACACCGGGGAGCTGTTTTTT
CDR3: CASSFGAGNTGELFF

size: NA
D: NA
V: TRBV28
J: TRBJ2-5
DNA: TGTGCCAGCAACGAAGCGGTAGGCCAAGAGACCCAGTACTTC
CDR3: CASNEAVGQETQYF

size: NA
D: TRBD2
V: TRBV4-2
J: TRBJ2-1
DNA: TGTGCCAGCAGCCAAGAAACTAGCGGTACCTACAATGAGCAGTTCTTC
CDR3: CASSQETSGTYNEQFF

size: NA
D: NA
V: TRBV5-4
J: TRBJ2-7
DNA: TGTGCCAGCAGCTTGGAGCCCATGAGCTACGAGCAGTACTTC
CDR3: CASSLEPMSYEQYF

size: once
D: NA
V: TRBV18
J: TRBJ2-5
DNA: TGTGCCAGCTCACCTTCGGAGGGCCTTTGGGAGACCCAGTACTTC
CDR3: CASSPSEGLWETQYF

size: NA
D: TRBD2
V: TRBV6-1
J: TRBJ2-7
DNA: TGTGCCAGCAGCCTGACCGGGACTATAGCCTACGAGCAGTACTTC
CDR3: CASSLTGTIAYEQYF

size: NA
D: NA
V: TRBV10-3
J: TRBJ1-1
DNA: TGTGCCATCAGTCGTCAGGGGACGGCGGCCACTGAAGCTTTCTTT
CDR3: CAISRQGTAATEAFF

size: NA
D: TRBD2
V: TRBV7-2
J: TRBJ2-2
DNA: TGTGCCAGCAGCTTGACTAGCGGGAGGACTCGTACCGGGGAGCTGTTTTTT
CDR3: CASSLTSGRTRTGELFF

size: NA
D: NA
V: TRBV19
J: TRBJ1-2
DNA: TGTGCCAGTAGTATAAACCGGGCTAACTATGGCTACACCTTC
CDR3: CASSINRANYGYTF

size: NA
D: TRBD2
V: TRBV4-2
J: TRBJ2-1
DNA: TGTGCCAGCAGCCAAGGAGAGCGGGAGGGCCCCTACAATGAGCAGTTCTTC
CDR3: CASSQGEREGPYNEQFF

size: NA
D: NA
V: TRBV9
J: TRBJ2-3
DNA: TGTGCCAGCAGCCGAGGATCTGGGGATACGCAGTATTTT
CDR3: CASSRGSGDTQYF

size: NA
D: NA
V: TRBV4-3
J: TRBJ1-1
DNA: TGCGCCAGCAGCCAAGGTTTTCGGGGGAACACTGAAGCTTTCTTT
CDR3: CASSQGFRGNTEAFF

size: NA
D: TRBD1
V: TRBV7-8
J: TRBJ1-1
DNA: TGTGCCAGCAGCTACCGGGACAGGGCGGACACTGAAGCTTTCTTT
CDR3: CASSYRDRADTEAFF

size: NA
D: NA
V: TRBV30
J: TRBJ2-7
DNA: TGTGCCTGGGGGAGAACGGGACAAAGGAACGAGCAGTACTTC
CDR3: CAWGRTGQRNEQYF

size: once
D: TRBD1
V: TRBV6-1
J: TRBJ1-1
DNA: TGTGCCAGCAGAACGGACAGGGTGAACACTGAAGCTTTCTTT
CDR3: CASRTDRVNTEAFF

size: NA
D: NA
V: TRBV5-1
J: TRBJ1-2
DNA: TGCGCCAGCAGCTTGGAGACAACAGGCTACACCTTC
CDR3: CASSLETTGYTF

size: NA
D: TRBD2
V: TRBV10-3
J: TRBJ2-7
DNA: TGTGCCATCAGTGAGTCACTGGGGGGGGCCTACGAGCAGTACTTC
CDR3: CAISESLGGAYEQYF

size: NA
D: NA
V: TRBV7-8
J: TRBJ2-5
DNA: TGTGCCAGCAGCTCAGAGTCGGGGACCCAGTACTTC
CDR3: CASSSESGTQYF

size: NA
D: TRBD1
V: TRBV18
J: TRBJ1-1
DNA: TGTGCCAGCTCACCGAAAGGCAGGGGGTACACTGAAGCTTTCTTT
CDR3: CASSPKGRGYTEAFF

size: NA
D: TRBD1
V: TRBV4-2
J: TRBJ1-2
DNA: TGTGCCAGCAGTCCGGTGGCAGGGGGTGACTACACCTTC
CDR3: CASSPVAGGDYTF

size: NA
D: TRBD1
V: TRBV10-3
J: TRBJ2-3
DNA: TGTGCCATCAGGGCGGACAGGGGGCTCTCAGATACGCAGTATTTT
CDR3: CAIRADRGLSDTQYF

size: NA
D: NA
V: TRBV7-3
J: TRBJ2-7
DNA: TGTGCCAGCAGCTTACAGGGAACCTACGAGCAGTACTTC
CDR3: CASSLQGTYEQYF

size: NA
D: TRBD2
V: TRBV7-9
J: TRBJ2-7
DNA: TGTGCCAGCAGCTTCACCTTACTAGCGGGAGTTAATGAGCAGTACTTC
CDR3: CASSFTLLAGVNEQYF

size: NA
D: TRBD1
V: TRBV28
J: TRBJ2-7
DNA: TGTGCCAGCAGTTTATGGGACAGGGGTTACGGGCAGTACTTC
CDR3: CASSLWDRGYGQYF

size: NA
D: TRBD1
V: TRBV6-1
J: TRBJ1-2
DNA: TGTGCCAGCAGTGAAGGGAAAGGGGGCGGCTACACCTTC
CDR3: CASSEGKGGGYTF

size: NA
D: NA
V: TRBV27
J: TRBJ1-1
DNA: TGTGCCAGCAGTTTTTACAGGGACGGCACTGAAGCTTTCTTT
CDR3: CASSFYRDGTEAFF

size: NA
D: TRBD2
V: TRBV28
J: TRBJ2-7
DNA: TGTGCCAGCCTAAAAGGACTAGATCTCTACGAGCAGTACTTC
CDR3: CASLKGLDLYEQYF

size: once
D: TRBD2
V: TRBV5-1
J: TRBJ2-1
DNA: TGCGCCAGCAGCTGGGGACTAGCGGGGGGGTACAATGAGCAGTTCTTC
CDR3: CASSWGLAGGYNEQFF